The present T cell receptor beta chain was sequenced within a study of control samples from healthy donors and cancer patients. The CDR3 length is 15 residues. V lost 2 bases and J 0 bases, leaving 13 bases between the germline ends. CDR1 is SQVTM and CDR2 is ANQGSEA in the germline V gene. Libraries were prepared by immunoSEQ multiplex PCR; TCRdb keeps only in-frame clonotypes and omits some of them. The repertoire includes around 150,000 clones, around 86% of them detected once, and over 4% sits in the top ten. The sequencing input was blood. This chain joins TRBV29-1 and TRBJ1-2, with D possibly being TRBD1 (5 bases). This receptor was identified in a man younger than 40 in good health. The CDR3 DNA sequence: TGCAGCGTTGAAATCCAGGGTGAAACTAACTATGGCTACACCTTC. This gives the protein CSVEIQGETNYGYTF.